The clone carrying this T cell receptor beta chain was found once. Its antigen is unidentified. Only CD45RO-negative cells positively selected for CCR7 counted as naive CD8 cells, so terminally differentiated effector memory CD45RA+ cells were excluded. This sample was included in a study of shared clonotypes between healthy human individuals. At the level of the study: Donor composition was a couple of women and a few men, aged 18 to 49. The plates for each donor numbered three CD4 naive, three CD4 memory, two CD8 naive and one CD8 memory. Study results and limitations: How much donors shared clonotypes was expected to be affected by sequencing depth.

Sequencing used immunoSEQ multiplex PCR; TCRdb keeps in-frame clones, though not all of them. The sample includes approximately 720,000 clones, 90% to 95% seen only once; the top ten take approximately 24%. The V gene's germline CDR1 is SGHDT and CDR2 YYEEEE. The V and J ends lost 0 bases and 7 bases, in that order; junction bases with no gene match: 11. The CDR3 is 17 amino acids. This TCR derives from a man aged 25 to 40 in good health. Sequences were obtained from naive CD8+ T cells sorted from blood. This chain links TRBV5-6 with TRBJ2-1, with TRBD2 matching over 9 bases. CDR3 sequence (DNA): TGTGCCAGCAGCTTGGAAATACTCGCGGGAGGGTTGAATGAGCAGTTCTTC. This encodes CASSLEILAGGLNEQFF.